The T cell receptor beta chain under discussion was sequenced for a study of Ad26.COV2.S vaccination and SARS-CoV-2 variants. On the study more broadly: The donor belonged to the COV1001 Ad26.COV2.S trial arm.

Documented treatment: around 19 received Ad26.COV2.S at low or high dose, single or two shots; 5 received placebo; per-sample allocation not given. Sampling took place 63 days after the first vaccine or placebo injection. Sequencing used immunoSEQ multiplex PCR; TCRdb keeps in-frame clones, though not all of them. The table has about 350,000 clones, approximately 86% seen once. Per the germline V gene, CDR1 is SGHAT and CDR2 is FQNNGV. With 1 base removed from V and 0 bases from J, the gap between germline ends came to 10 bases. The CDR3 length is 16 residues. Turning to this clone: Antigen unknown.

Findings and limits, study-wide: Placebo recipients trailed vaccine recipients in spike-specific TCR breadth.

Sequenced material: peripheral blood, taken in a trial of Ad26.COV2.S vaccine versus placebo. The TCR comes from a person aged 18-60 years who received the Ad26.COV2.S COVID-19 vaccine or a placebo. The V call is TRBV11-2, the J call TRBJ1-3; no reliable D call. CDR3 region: CASSLVVRVSGNTIYF. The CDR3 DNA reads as TGTGCCAGCAGCTTAGTTGTTCGGGTCTCTGGAAACACCATATATTTT.